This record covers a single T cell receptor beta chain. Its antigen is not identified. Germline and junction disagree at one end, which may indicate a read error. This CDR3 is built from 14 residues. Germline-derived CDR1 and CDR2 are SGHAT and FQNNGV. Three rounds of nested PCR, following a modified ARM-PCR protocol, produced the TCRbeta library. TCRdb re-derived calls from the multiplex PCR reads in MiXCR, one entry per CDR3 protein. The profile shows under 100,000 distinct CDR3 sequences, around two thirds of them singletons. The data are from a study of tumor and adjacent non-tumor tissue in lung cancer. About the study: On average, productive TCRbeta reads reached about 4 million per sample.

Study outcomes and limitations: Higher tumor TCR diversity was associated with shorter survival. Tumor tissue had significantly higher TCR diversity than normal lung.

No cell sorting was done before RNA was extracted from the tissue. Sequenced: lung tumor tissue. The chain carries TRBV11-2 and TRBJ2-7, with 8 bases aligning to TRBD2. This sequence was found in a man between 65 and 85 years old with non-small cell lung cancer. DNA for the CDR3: TGTGCCAGCGGTAGGGCGGGAGGCGTGTACGAGGAGTACTTC. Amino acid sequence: CASGRAGGVYEEYF.